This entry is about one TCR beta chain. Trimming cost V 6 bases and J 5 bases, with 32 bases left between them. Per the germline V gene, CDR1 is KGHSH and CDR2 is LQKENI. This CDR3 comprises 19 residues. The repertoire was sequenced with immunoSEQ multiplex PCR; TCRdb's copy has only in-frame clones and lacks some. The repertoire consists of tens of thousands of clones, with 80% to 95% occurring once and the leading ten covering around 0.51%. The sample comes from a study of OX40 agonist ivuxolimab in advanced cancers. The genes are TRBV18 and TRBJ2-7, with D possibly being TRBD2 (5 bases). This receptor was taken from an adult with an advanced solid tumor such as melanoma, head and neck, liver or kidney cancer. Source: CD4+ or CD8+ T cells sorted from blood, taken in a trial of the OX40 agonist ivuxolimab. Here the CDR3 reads CASSYGVPGPVPEVDEQYF. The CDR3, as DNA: TGTGCCAGCTCCTATGGCGTACCCGGGCCCGTCCCGGAGGTTGACGAGCAGTACTTC.